This T cell receptor beta chain stems from a study of siplizumab effects on memory and regulatory T cells. CDR1 is MNHNS and CDR2 is SASEGT in the germline V gene. The V gene lost 6 bases and the J gene lost 3 bases, with 15 bases spanning the gap. The length of the CDR3 is 14 residues. A single count supports this clone. Assay: immunoSEQ multiplex PCR; the TCRdb copy retains only in-frame clones and omits some. Of 70,000 to 100,000 clones detected, 80% to 95% appear once; the ten largest clones hold 6.5%. The receptor comes from a human donor in good health. The sample consisted of CD8+ T cells sorted from blood. This rearrangement joins TRBV6-1 to TRBJ2-7, with D hard to call. Written as DNA, the CDR3 is TGTGCCAGCAGGAACTTACCGGGTCTCTACGAGCAGTACTTC. This encodes CASRNLPGLYEQYF.